The present TCR beta chain was sequenced within a study of PD-1 blockade in classical Hodgkin lymphoma. Study findings and constraints: The study reported lower baseline TCR diversity in newly diagnosed patients than in healthy donors.

The patients all showed relapse after autologous stem cell transplantation, while their brentuximab vedotin exposure varied. Best responses included complete response and partial response; otherwise, the best response was progressive disease. The table came from immunoSEQ multiplex PCR; TCRdb's copy has only in-frame clones and leaves some out. There are 43,000 or so clones in the sample; about nine tenths occur only once, and about 9.8% lies in the top ten. Comment on this clone: No antigen is known for it.

V was cut by 6 bases and J by 0 bases, with 3 bases left in between. The CDR3 consists of 11 residues. The germline gives CDR1 MDHEN, CDR2 SYDVKM. The sequences come from peripheral blood mononuclear cells (PBMCs), collected at baseline. The sequence came from a human donor with classical Hodgkin lymphoma. V is TRBV28 and J is TRBJ2-7, with no clear D. CDR3 bases: TGTGCCAGCAGGGACTCCTACGAGCAGTACTTC. Its protein product is CASRDSYEQYF. The complete variable domain, with remaining parts taken from reference TRBV28 and TRBJ2-7, reads DVKVTQSSRYLVKRTGEKVFLECVQDMDHENMFWYRQDPGLGLRLIYFSYDVKMKEKGDIPEGYSVSREKKERFSLILESASTNQTSMYLCASRDSYEQYFGPGTRLTVT.